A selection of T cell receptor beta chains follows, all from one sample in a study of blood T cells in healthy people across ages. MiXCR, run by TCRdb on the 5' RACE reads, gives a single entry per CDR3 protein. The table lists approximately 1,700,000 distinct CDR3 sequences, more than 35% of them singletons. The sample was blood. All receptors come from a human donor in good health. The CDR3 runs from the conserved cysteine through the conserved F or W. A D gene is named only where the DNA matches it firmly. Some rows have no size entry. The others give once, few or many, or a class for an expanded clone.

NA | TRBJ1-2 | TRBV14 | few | TGTGCCAGCAGCCAAGAAGCTCTCCGTGGACCCGCCGGGGGCTACACCTTC | CASSQEALRGPAGGYTF
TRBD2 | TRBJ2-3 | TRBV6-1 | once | TGTGCCAGCAGTGGCGGGGGGTCCTTCGGGGATACGCAGTATTTT | CASSGGGSFGDTQYF
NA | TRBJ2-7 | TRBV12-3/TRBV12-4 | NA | TGTGCCAGCAGTCGTCCGGGTCACTCCTACGAGCAGTACTTC | CASSRPGHSYEQYF
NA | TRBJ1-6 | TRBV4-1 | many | TGCGCCAGCAGCCATGGAGCCGGGACATGGCACGATGGGCAGAATTCACCCCTCCACTTT | CASSHGAGTWHDGQNSPLHF
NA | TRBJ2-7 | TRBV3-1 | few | TGTGCCAGCAGCTCTAGCGCGAACTCCTACGAGCAGTACTTC | CASSSSANSYEQYF
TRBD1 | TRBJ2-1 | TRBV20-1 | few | TGCAGTGCGAACCGGGACAGGGTGGAGAATGAGCAGTTCTTC | CSANRDRVENEQFF
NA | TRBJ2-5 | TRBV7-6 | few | TGTGCCAGCAGCTTGGATCCACAGGAAATCCAAGAGACCCAGTACTTC | CASSLDPQEIQETQYF
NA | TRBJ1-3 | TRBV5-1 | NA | TGCGCCAGCAGCTTGGCCGGGGCTGGAGGAAACACCATATATTTT | CASSLAGAGGNTIYF
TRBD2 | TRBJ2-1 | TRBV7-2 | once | TGTGCCAGCAGGCCCACACTGGCGGGGGGTGGAAATGAGCAGTTCTTC | CASRPTLAGGGNEQFF
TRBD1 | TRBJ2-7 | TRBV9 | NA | TGTGCCAGCAGCGTAGGTGAGGGGGCCGCCTACGAGCAGTACTTC | CASSVGEGAAYEQYF
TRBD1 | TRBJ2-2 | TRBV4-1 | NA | TGCGCCAGCAGCCACCGAGGGGGCTCTAACACCGGGGAGCTGTTTTTT | CASSHRGGSNTGELFF
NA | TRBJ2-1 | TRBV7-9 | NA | TGTGCCAGCAGCCCCATACAAAGGTACTACGAGCAGTTCTTC | CASSPIQRYYEQFF
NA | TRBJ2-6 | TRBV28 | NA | TGTGCCAGCCATTCCACTACAGGACCTGGGGCCAACGTCCTGACTTTC | CASHSTTGPGANVLTF
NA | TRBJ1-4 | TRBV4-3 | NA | TGCGCCAGCAGCCAAGGTCACAGTGACGAAAAACTGTTTTTT | CASSQGHSDEKLFF
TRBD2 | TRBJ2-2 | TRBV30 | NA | TGTGTCTTAGCGGGGGGACGCTTGGGCACCGGGGAGCTGTTTTTT | CVLAGGRLGTGELFF
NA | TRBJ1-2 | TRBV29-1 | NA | TGCAGCGTTTCCCCTGGGGATAACTATGGCTACACCTTC | CSVSPGDNYGYTF
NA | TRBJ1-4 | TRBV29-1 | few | TGCAGCGTTCAGGGGAGTCATGAAAAACTGTTTTTT | CSVQGSHEKLFF
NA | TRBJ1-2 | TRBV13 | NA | TGTGCCAGCAGCTTACGCCAGATGAACTATGGCTACACCTTC | CASSLRQMNYGYTF
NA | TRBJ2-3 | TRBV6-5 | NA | TGTGCCAGCAGCCTAACAGGGACCTACACAGATACGCAGTATTTT | CASSLTGTYTDTQYF
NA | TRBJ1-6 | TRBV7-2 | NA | TGTGCCAGCAGCATCAGACAGGCTAATAATTCACCCCTCCACTTT | CASSIRQANNSPLHF
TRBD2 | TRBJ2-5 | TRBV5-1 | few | TGCGCCAGCAGCTTGACCCTAGCGGGAGGAGAGACCCAGTACTTC | CASSLTLAGGETQYF
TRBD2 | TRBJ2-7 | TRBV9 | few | TGTGCCAGCAGCGTAGGGACTAGCGGGGTGAACGAGCAGTACTTC | CASSVGTSGVNEQYF
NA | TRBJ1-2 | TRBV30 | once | TGTGCCTGGAACCTGAGCCCTGGGGGCTACACCTTC | CAWNLSPGGYTF
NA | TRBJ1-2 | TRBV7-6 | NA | TGTGCCAGCAGCTTAGGGAGCAGGGACAACTATGGCTACACCTTC | CASSLGSRDNYGYTF
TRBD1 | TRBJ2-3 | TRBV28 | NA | TGTGCCAGCACCGACAGGGGGCGGGGAGATACGCAGTATTTT | CASTDRGRGDTQYF
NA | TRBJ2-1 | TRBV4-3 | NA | TGCGCCAGCAGCCAAGATTTGGCGGTATTTGGCAATAAGCAGTTCTTC | CASSQDLAVFGNKQFF
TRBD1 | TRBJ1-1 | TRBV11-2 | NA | TGTGCCAGCAGCTTAAGGACAGGGTTAAGCACTGAAGCTTTCTTT | CASSLRTGLSTEAFF
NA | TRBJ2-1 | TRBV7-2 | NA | TGTGCCAGCAGCAAAAGGACAGACAATGAGCAGTTCTTC | CASSKRTDNEQFF
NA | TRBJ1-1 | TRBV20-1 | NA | TGCAGTGCTAGCACCCCATCGAACACTGAAGCTTTCTTT | CSASTPSNTEAFF
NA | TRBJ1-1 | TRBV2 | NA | TGTGCCAGCAGTGTTATGAACACTGAACCTTTCTTT | CASSVMNTEPFF
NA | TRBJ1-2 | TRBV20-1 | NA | TGCAGTGCTAGAGTACCCGGGGTGAGGGAGAGTTATGGCTACACCTTC | CSARVPGVRESYGYTF
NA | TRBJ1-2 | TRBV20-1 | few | TGCAGTGCTAGAGGATCAGGGGAGGACTATGGCTACACCTTC | CSARGSGEDYGYTF
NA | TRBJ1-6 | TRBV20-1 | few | TGCAGTGCTAGAGGCCCCACAGGTAGCACCTATAATTCACCCCTCCACTTT | CSARGPTGSTYNSPLHF
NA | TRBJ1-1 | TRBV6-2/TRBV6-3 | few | TGTGCCAGCTCCCCTCTCTGGGCAGGGAGGAAAGCTTTCTTT | CASSPLWAGRKAFF
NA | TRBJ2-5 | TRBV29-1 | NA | TGCAGCGTCCGGGACTCCTTAATGGAGACCCAGTACTTC | CSVRDSLMETQYF
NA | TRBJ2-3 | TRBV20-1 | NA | TGCAGTGCTAGCCCGCGCGCCCCAGATACGCAGTATTTT | CSASPRAPDTQYF
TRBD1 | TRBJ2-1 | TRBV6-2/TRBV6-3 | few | TGTGCCAGCAGCCCCCTTTTTGACAGGGGGCTCTCTGAGCAGTTCTTC | CASSPLFDRGLSEQFF
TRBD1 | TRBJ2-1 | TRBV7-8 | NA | TGTGCCAGCAGCCTTGACAGGGGGACCCTCCACAATGAGCAGTTCTTC | CASSLDRGTLHNEQFF
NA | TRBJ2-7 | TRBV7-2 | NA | TGTGCCAGCAGTTTTAGCTCCTACAGGCAGTACTTC | CASSFSSYRQYF
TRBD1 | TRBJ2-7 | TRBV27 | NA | TGTGCCAGCAGTACCCGGACAGGGTCGGTCGAGCAGTACTTC | CASSTRTGSVEQYF
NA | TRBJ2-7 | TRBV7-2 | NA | TGTGCCAGCAGCTTAGCGCCGGGGAACGCCTACGGGCAGTACTTC | CASSLAPGNAYGQYF